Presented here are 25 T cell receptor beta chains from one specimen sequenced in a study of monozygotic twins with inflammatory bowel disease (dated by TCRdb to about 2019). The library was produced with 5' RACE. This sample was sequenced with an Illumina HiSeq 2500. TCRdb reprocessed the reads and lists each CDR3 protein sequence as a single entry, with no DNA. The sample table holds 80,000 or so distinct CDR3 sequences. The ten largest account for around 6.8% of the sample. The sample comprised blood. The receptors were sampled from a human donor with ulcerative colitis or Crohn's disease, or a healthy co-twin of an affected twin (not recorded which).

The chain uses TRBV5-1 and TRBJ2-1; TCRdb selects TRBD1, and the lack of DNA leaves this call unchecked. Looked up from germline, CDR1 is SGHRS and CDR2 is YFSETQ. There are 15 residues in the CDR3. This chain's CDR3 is CASSLDRDSDNEQFF.

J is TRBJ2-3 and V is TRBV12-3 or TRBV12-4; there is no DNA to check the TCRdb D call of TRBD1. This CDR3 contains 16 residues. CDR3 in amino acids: CASSLSRGSITDTQYF.

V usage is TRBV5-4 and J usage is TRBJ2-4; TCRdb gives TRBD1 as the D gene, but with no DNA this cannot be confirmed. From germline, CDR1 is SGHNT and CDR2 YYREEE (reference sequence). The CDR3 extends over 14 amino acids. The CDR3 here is CASSYRDSANIQYF.

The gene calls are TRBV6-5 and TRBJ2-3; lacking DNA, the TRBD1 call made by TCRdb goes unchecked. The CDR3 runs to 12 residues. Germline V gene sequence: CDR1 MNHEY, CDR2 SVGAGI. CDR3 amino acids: CASSYSSGGQYF.

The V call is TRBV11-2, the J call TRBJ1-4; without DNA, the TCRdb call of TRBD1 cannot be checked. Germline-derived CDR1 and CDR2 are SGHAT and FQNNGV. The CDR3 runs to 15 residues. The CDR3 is CASSLRQGRNEKLFF.

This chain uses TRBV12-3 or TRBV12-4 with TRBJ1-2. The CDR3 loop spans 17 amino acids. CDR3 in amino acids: CASSYTTQGTSNYGYTF.

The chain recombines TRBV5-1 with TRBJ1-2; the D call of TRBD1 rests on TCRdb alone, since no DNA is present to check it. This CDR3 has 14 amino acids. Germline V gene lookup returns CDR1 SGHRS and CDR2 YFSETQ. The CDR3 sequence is CASSPRDMSSSYTF.

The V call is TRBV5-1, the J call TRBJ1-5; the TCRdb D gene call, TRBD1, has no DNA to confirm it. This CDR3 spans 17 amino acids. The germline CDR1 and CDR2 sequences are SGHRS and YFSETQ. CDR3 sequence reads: CASSLGTGGPAIGPQHF. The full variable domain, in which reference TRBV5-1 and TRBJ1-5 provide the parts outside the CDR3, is KAGVTQTPRYLIKTRGQQVTLSCSPISGHRSVSWYQQTPGQGLQFLFEYFSETQRNKGNFPGRFSGRQFSNSRSEMNVSTLELGDSALYLCASSLGTGGPAIGPQHFGDGTRLSIL.

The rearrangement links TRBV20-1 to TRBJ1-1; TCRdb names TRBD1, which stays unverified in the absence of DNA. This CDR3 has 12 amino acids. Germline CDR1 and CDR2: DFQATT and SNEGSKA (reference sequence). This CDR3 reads CSARDRDRGAFF.

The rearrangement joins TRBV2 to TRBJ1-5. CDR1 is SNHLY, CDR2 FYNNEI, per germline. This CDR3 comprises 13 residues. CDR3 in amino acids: CASSEATRQPQHF.

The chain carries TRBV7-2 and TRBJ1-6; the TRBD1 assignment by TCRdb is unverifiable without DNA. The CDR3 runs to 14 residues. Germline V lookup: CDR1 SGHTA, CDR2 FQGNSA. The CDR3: CASSLAEGHSPLHF.

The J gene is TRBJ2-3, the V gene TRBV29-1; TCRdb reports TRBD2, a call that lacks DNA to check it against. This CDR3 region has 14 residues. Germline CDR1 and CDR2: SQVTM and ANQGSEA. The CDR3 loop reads CSARTSGFTDTQYF.

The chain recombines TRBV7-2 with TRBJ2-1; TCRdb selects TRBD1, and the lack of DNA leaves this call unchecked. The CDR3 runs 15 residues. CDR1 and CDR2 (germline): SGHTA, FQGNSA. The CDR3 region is CASSFPNRVRNEQFF. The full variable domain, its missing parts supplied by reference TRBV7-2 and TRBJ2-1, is GAGVSQSPSNKVTEKGKDVELRCDPISGHTALYWYRQSLGQGLEFLIYFQGNSAPDKSGLPSDRFSAERTGGSVSTLTIQRTQQEDSAVYLCASSFPNRVRNEQFFGPGTRLTVL.

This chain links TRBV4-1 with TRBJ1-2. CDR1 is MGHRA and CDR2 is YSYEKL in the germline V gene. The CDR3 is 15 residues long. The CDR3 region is CASSQGTPTQYGYTF.

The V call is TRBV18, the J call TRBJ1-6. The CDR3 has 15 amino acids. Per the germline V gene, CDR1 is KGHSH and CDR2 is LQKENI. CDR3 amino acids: CASSLRGPPQAPLHF. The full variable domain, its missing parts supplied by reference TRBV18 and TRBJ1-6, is NAGVMQNPRHLVRRRGQEARLRCSPMKGHSHVYWYRQLPEEGLKFMVYLQKENIIDESGMPKERFSAEFPKEGPSILRIQQVVRGDSAAYFCASSLRGPPQAPLHFGNGTRLTVT.

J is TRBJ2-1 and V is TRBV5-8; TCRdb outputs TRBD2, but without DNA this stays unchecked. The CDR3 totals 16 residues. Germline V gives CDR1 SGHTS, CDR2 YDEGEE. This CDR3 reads CASSKGLDALYNEQFF.

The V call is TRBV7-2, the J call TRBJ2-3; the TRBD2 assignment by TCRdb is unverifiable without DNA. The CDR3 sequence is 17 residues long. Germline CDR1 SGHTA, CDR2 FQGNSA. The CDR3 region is CASSFRLAGDRTDTQYF.

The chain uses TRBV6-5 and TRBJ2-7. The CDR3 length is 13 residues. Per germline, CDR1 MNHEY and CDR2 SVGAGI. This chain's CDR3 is CASTPGGSYEQYF.

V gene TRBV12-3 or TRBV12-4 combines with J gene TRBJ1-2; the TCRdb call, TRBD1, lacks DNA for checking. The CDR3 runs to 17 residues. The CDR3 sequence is CASSLSPAVVPPDGYTF.

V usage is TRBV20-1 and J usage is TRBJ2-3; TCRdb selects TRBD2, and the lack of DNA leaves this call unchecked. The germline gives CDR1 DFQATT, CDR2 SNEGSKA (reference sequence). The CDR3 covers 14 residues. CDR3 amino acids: CSAPLAAATDTQYF.

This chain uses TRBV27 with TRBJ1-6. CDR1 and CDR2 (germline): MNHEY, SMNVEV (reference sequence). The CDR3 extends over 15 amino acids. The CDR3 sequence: CASRDWSSYNSPLHF.

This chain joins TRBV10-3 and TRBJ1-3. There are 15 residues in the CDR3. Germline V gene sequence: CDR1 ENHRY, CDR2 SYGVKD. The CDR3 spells CAIRKTVFSGNTIYF.

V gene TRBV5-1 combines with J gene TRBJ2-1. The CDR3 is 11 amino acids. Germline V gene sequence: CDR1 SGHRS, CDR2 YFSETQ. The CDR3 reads CASSFSGQQFF.

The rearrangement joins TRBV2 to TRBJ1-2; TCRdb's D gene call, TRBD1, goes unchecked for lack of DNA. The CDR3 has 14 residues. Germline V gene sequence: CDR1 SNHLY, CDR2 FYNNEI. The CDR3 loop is CATLGTGGFYGYTF.

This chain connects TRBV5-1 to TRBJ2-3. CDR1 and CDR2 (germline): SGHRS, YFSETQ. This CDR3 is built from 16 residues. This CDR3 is CASSLAPVMGTDTQYF.